This note documents a single T cell receptor beta chain sequence. Its antigen is currently unknown. The V and J ends lost 5 bases and 4 bases respectively, with 14 bases between them. The V gene's germline CDR1 is MNHEY and CDR2 SMNVEV (reference sequence). The CDR3 length is 14 residues. The record originates from a study of cytomegalovirus exposure and HLA in healthy donors. Overall study results and limits: A later analysis reportedly found fewer N-insertions in an Asian-associated ancestry cluster than the approximately 660-donor mean. High specificity and sensitivity for cytomegalovirus status were reported for the classifier. Common viral pathogens were later found to be apparently linked to several of the most significant clusters. Most subjects had HLA-A and HLA-B alleles reportedly predicted accurately by TCR beta sequences.

60 Vbeta and 13 Jbeta primers were used in PCR. Repertoires were generated with immunoSEQ multiplex PCR, while TCRdb's copy carries only in-frame clones and drops some. The sample contains roughly 140,000 clones, around 80% of which appear only once. The chain carries TRBV27 and TRBJ1-1; a possible D gene is TRBD1 (6 bases). Specimen: PBMCs. This clonotype was obtained from a man aged 25 to 40 in good health and CMV-seropositive. Here the CDR3 reads CASSATGMVTEAFF. CDR3 DNA: TGTGCCAGCAGTGCCACAGGGATGGTCACTGAAGCTTTCTTT.